Given below is one TCR beta chain in context. Its antigen remains unidentified. TCRdb's copy holds only in-frame clones and misses some; the assay was immunoSEQ multiplex PCR. Altogether almost 700,000 clones are present, roughly nine tenths being singletons, with the ten largest covering 24%. This entry belongs to a study of shared clonotypes between healthy human individuals. Study background: Each donor had three CD4 naive, three CD4 memory, two CD8 naive and one CD8 memory plate. Study results and limitations: Rarefaction exposed incomplete sorted-subset sequencing despite large depth. Naive subsets typically showed greater estimated richness than memory subsets.

This CDR3 contains 15 residues. Germline V gives CDR1 LNHDA, CDR2 SQIVND (reference sequence). V dropped 3 bases and J dropped 10; count of bases not matched to a gene: 8. CD45RO-negative, CCR7-selected cells formed the naive CD8 fraction, which excluded terminally differentiated effector memory CD45RA+ cells. Nashville, Tennessee was home to all donors, each a Caucasian adult. The receptor's source is a man aged 25 to 45 in good health. V usage is TRBV19 and J usage is TRBJ2-2, with 10 bases that match TRBD1. Specimen: naive CD8+ T cells sorted from blood. The CDR3 sequence: CASSIFGQGVEELFF. CDR3 DNA sequence: TGTGCCAGTAGTATCTTCGGACAGGGGGTAGAGGAGCTGTTTTTT.